These T cell receptor beta chains were read from a single sample in a study of cytomegalovirus exposure and HLA in healthy donors. Assay: immunoSEQ multiplex PCR; the TCRdb copy retains only in-frame clones and omits some. In the table there are some 130,000 clones, approximately 87% of which are singletons. Material for sequencing was PBMCs. These TCRs come from a woman aged 25 to 45 in good health and CMV-seronegative. CDR3s include the opening cysteine and the closing phenylalanine or tryptophan. The listing skips clone size in some rows; elsewhere it reads once, few, many or a size class.

v_gene	abundance	CDR3aa
TRBV9	.	CASSVAGQGADTQYF
TRBV19	.	CASARENYGYTF
TRBV25-1	few	CASTPWDRGSMNTEAFF
TRBV4-3	.	CASSQSRFIVYGYTF
TRBV7-9	once	CASSLGGGAADTQYF
TRBV7-9	.	CASSGGKSGSYSTDTQYF
TRBV2	.	CASRQEQYTEAFF
TRBV28	.	CASSLDGLAGDTDTQYF
TRBV2	.	CASSVPTRRADTQYF
TRBV14	.	CASSQLDRGWYGYTF
TRBV6-5	.	CASSFRDSRMKPQHF
TRBV29-1	.	CSVVDRNTEAFF
TRBV19	.	CASSTGLAGRGEQFF
TRBV18	.	CASSPTYQETQYF
TRBV4-3	.	CASSQVRGYEQYF
TRBV5-1	.	CASSPGGLGETQYF
TRBV7-9	.	CASSLEANTEAFF
TRBV4-2	.	CASSQGTGDYNEQFF
TRBV6-5	.	CASSYSAVGAYGYTF
TRBV7-9	.	CASSLSPKAMNTEAFF
TRBV28	.	CASSSSNRQGHQPQHF
TRBV30	.	CAWSVGQGDQPQHF
TRBV28	.	CASSAPGMGNTEAFF
TRBV14	.	CASSLLGRVMETQYF
TRBV6-1	.	CASTPSGTSNYGYTF
TRBV19	.	CASSILSGGRVSGTDTQYF
TRBV28	.	CATQLGPSTDTQYF
TRBV4-3	.	CASSQRDRGRGETQYF
TRBV2	.	CASSGSRSSFDEQFF
TRBV10-3	.	CAISEDPTGESGYANYGYTF
TRBV7-9	once	CASSPLWGGLADEQYF
TRBV28	once	CASSLAGGFWGTGELFF
TRBV28	.	CASYEQGGSSYEQYF
TRBV28	.	CASSLAGGPSDTQYF
TRBV30	.	CACSRTGLTYEQYF
TRBV28	.	CASSSLPGGNTEAFF
TRBV19	once	CASSIFAGGPGGNEQFF
TRBV19	.	CASSIGTRGYSRYGYTF
TRBV5-1	.	CASSLGSGRSYNSPLHF
TRBV6-4	.	CASRPPGSLKETQYF
TRBV4-1	.	CASSPIGAGGQQETQYF
TRBV6-5	.	CASSSPGQGAVEQYF
TRBV5-1	.	CASSRQGALEETQYF
TRBV7-9	.	CASSQPPGLEGYTF
TRBV27	.	CASSPRGETQYF
TRBV15	.	CATSRDGTAYEQYF
TRBV5-1	.	CATTSGTEAFF
TRBV4-1	.	CASSQEPVSGNTIYF
TRBV6-5	once	CASSYGTKGIQYF